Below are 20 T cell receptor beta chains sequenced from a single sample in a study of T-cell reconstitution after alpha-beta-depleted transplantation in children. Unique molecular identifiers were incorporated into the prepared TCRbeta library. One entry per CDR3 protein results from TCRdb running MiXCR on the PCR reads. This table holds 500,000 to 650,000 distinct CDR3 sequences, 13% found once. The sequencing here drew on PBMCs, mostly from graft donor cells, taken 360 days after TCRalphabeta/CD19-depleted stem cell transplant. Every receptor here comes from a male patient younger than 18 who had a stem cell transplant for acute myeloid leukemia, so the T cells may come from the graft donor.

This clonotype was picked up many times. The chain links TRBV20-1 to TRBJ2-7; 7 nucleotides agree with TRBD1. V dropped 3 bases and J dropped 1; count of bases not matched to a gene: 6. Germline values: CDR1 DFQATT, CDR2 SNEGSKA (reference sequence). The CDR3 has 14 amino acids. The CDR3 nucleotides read TGCAGTGCTAGCTCCGGGACAGAGTCCTACGAGCAGTACTTC. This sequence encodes CSASSGTESYEQYF.

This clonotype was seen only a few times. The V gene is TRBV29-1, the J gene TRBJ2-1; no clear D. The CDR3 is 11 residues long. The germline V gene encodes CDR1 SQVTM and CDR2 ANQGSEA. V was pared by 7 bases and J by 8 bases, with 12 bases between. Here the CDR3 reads CSALRIHEQFF. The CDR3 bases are TGCAGCGCCTTGAGGATCCATGAGCAGTTCTTC.

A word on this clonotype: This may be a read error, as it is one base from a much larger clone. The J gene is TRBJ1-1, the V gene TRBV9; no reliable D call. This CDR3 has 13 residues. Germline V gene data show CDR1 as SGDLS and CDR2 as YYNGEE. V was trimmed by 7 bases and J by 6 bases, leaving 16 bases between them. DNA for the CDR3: TGTGCCAGCGGTACGACGTTTAGGGCTGAAGCTTTCTTT. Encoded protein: CASGTTFRAEAFF.

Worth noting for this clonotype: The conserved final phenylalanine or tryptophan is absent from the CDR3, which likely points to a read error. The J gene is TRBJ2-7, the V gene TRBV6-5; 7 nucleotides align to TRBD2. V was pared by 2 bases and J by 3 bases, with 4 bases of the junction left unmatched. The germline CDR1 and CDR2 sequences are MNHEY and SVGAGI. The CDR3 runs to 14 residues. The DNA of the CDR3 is TGTGCCAGCAGTTACACCCTAGCGGACTACGAGCAGTACTGC. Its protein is CASSYTLADYEQYC.

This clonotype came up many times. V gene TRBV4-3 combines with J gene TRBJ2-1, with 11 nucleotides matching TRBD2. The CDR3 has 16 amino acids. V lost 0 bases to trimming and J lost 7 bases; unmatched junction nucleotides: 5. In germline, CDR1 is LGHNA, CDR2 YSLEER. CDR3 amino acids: CASSQDWTSGWNEQFF. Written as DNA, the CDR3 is TGCGCCAGCAGCCAAGACTGGACTAGCGGGTGGAATGAGCAGTTCTTC.

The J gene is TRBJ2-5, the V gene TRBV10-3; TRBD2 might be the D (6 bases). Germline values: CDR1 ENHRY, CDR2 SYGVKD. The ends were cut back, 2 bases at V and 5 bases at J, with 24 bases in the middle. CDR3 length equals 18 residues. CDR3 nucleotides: TGTGCCATCAGTGAGATGCTCTTGGCAGGGAGGAATTGGGAGACCCAGTACTTC. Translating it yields CAISEMLLAGRNWETQYF.

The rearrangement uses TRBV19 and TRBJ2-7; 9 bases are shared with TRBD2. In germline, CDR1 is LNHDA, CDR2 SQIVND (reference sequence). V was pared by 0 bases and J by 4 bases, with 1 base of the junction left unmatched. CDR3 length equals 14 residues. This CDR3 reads CASSIELAGYEQYF. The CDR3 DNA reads TGTGCCAGTAGTATAGAACTAGCGGGTTACGAGCAGTACTTC.

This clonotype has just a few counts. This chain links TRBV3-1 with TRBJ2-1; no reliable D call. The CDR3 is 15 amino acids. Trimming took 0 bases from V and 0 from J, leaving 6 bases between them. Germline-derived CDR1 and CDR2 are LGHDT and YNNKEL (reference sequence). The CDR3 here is CASSQEPDSYNEQFF. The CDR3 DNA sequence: TGTGCCAGCAGCCAAGAGCCTGACTCCTACAATGAGCAGTTCTTC.

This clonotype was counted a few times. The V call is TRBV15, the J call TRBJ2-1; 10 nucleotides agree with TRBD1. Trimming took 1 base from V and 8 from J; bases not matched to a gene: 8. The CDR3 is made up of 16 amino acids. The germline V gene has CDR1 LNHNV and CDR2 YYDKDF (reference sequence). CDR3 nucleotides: TGTGCCACCAGCAGAGGTCGAGACAGGGGGCGGGATGAGCAGTTCTTC. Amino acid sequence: CATSRGRDRGRDEQFF.

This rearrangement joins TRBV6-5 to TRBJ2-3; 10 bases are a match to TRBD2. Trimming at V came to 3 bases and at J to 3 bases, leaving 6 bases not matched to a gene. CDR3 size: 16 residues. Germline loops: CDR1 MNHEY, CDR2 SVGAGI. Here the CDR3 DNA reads TGTGCCAGCAGTTATTGGGGGACTAGCGATACAGATACGCAGTATTTT. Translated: CASSYWGTSDTDTQYF.

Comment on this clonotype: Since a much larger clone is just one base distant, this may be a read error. For the CDR3, the DNA is TGTGGCAGCAGCCAATCGAACAGGTGGAACACTGAAGCTTTCTTT. It specifies CGSSQSNRWNTEAFF. This chain joins TRBV16 and TRBJ1-1; tentatively, D is TRBD1 (5 bases). The germline V gene has CDR1 KGHSY and CDR2 FQNENV. The CDR3 runs 15 residues.

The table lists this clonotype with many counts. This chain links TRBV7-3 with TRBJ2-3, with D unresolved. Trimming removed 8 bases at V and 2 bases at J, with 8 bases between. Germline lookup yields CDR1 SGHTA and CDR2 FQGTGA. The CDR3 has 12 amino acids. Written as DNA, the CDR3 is TGTGCCAGCTTACCTCCCACAGATACGCAGTATTTT. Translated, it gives CASLPPTDTQYF.

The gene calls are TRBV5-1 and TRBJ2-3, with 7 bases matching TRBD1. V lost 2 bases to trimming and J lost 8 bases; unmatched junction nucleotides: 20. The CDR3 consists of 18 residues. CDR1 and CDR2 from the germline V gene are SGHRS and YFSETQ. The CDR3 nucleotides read TGCGCCAGCAGCTTCCCCCAAGCCAACAGGGGTCCACATGTTACGCAGTATTTT. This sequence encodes CASSFPQANRGPHVTQYF.

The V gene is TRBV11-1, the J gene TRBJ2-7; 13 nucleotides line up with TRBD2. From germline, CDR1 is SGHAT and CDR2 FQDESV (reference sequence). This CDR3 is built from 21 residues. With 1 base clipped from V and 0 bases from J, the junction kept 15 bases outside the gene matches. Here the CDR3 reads CASSLVVGTSGTQINSYEQYF. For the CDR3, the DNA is TGTGCCAGCAGCTTAGTAGTGGGGACTAGCGGGACACAAATCAACTCCTACGAGCAGTACTTC.

CDR3 region: CSASTGVGQPQHF. CDR3 DNA: TGCAGTGCGTCTACAGGGGTGGGACAGCCCCAGCATTTT. The rearrangement links TRBV20-1 to TRBJ1-5, with TRBD1 identical over 7 bases. In germline, CDR1 is DFQATT, CDR2 SNEGSKA (reference sequence). The J segment lost 7 bases and the V segment lost 6 bases, leaving 9 bases of the junction unmatched. The CDR3 consists of 13 residues.

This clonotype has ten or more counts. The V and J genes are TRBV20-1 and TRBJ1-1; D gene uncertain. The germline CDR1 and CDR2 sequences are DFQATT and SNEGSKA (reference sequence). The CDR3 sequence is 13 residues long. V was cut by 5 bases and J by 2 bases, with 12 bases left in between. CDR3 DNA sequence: TGCAGTGCTGCCCGAGAGGTCAACACTGAAGCTTTCTTT. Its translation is CSAAREVNTEAFF.

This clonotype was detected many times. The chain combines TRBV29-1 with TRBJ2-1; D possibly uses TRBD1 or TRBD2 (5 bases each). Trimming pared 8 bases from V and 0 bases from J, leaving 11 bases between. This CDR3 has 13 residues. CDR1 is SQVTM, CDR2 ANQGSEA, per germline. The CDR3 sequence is CSTRGSSYNEQFF. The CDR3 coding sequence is TGCAGCACTAGGGGCAGCTCCTACAATGAGCAGTTCTTC.

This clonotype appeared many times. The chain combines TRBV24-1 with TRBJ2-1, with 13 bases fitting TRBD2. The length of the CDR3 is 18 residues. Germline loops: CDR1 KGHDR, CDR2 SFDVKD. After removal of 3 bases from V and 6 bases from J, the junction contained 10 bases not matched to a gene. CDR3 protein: CATSDPNPGLAGINEQFF. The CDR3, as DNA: TGTGCCACCAGTGATCCCAATCCGGGACTAGCGGGAATCAATGAGCAGTTCTTC.

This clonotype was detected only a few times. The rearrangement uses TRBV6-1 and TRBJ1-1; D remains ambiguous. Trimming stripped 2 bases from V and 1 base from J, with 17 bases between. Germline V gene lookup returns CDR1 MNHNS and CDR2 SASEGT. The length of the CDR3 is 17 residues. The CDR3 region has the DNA TGTGCCAGCAGTGAACGTCCAGGTAACCCGGGGAACACTGAAGCTTTCTTT. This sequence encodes CASSERPGNPGNTEAFF.

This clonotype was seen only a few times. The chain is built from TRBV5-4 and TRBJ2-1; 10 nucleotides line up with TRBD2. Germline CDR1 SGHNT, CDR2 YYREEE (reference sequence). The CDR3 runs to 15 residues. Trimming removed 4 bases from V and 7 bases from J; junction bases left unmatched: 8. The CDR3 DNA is TGTGCCAGCAGCCGAACCTATAGCGGGAGGAATGAGCAGTTCTTC. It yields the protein CASSRTYSGRNEQFF.